Sequencing of this TCR beta chain was carried out in a study of blood T cells in healthy people across ages. The study's findings and limits: Age brought a roughly linear fall in TCR beta diversity measured per million T cells. The lack of PBMC sorting stopped any conclusive naive versus antigen-experienced comparison. Expanded clonotype shifts may have been confounded, as the donors had an unknown CMV status.

It was with a sample-barcoded 5' primer and a J-beta primer mix that a second PCR of about 6 to 11 cycles was run. Every sample gave at least 2.5 million paired-end reads containing CDR3. TCRdb called the 5' RACE reads again in MiXCR, with one record for every CDR3 protein. This table has roughly 930,000 distinct CDR3 sequences, under 50% appearing once. This clonotype has a single count. The antigen is not known. Germline V CDR1 and CDR2: SGHRS, YFSETQ. Trimming removed 5 bases from V and 4 bases from J; junction bases left unmatched: 8. This CDR3 has 14 residues. The TCR sequence derives from a man aged 25 to 45 in good health. The V gene is TRBV5-1, the J gene TRBJ2-7, with 8 nucleotides matching TRBD2. The sequenced material came from blood. CDR3 DNA sequence: TGCGCCAGCAGGGCACTAGCGGACCAATACGAGCAGTACTTC. It encodes CASRALADQYEQYF.